This T cell receptor (beta chain) appears in the sequencing data of a study of T cells in Graves' hyperthyroidism and ophthalmopathy. General study results and limits: Among thyroid clonotypes expanded above 0.001, most also appeared in blood.

What was amplified from RNA transcripts were TCR beta CDR3 regions. Using the HTBI primer set, a first-round RT-PCR was run on the TCR CDR3. TCRdb reanalysed the multiplex PCR reads using MiXCR and keeps one entry per CDR3 protein. The sample has about 350,000 distinct CDR3 sequences, around 18% seen once. With 4 bases removed from V and 6 bases from J, the gap between germline ends came to 9 bases. Per the germline V gene, CDR1 is SGHTA and CDR2 is FQGNSA. This CDR3 is 13 amino acids long. Patients affected by ophthalmopathy presented a Clinical Activity Score of at least 3, a NOSPECS grade of at least 4, and disease duration below 3 months. For this clonotype: What it binds is unknown.

The clonotype was recovered from a woman aged 40-49 years with Graves' ophthalmopathy. The chain combines TRBV7-2 with TRBJ2-2, with D uncertain. Material: blood. Written as DNA, the CDR3 is TGTGCCAGCAGCTCAAGAACCTCCGGGGAGCTGTTTTTT. Protein: CASSSRTSGELFF.